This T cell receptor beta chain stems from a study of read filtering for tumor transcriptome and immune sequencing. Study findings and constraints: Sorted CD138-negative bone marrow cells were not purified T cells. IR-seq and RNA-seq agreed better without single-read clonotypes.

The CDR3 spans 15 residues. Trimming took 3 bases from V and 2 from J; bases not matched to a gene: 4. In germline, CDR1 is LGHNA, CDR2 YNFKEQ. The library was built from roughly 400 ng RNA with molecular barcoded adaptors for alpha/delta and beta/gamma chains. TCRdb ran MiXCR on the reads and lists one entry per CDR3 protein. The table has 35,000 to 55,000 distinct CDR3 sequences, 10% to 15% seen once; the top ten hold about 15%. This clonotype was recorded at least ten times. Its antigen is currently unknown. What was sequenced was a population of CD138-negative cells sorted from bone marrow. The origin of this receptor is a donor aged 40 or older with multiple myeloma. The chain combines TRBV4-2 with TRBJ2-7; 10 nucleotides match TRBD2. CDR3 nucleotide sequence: TGTGCCAGCAGCCATGGACTAGCGGATCCCTACGAGCAGTACTTC. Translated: CASSHGLADPYEQYF.